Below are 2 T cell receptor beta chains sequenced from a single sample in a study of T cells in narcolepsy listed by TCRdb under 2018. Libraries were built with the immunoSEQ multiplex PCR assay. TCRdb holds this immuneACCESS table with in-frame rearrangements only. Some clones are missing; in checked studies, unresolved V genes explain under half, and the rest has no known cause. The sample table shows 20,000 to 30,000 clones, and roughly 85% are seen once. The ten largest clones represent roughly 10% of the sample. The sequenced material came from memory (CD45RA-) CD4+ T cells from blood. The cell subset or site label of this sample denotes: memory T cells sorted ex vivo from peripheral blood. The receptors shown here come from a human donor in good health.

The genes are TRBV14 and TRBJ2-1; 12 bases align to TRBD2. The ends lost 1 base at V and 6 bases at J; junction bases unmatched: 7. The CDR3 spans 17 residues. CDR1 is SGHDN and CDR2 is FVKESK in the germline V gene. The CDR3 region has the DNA TGTGCCAGCAGCCAAGGTTCTCTAGCGGGAGGGCCCAATGAGCAGTTCTTC. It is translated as CASSQGSLAGGPNEQFF.

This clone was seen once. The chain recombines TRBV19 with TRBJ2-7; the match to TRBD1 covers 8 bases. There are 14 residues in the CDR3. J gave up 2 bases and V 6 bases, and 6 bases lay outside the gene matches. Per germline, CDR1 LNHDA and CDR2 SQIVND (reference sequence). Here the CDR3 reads CASRNTGGTYEQYF. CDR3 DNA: TGTGCCAGTAGAAATACAGGGGGAACCTACGAGCAGTACTTC.